The T cell receptor (beta chain) under discussion was sequenced for a study of cytomegalovirus exposure and HLA in healthy donors. For the study at large: Assignment to the Caucasian-associated ancestry cluster applied to approximately 80% of the roughly 420 genotyped donors. General study points: Later analysis identified a missense DCLRE1C variant that was linked to TCR beta V- and J-gene trimming. Many donors carried some public TCRs, although rarity characterized most TCR sequences.

Comments on this clone: No antigen is known for it.

Each donor was nominally healthy when sampled (though unrecorded immune exposures were likely). The CDR3 is 14 amino acids. CDR1 is SEHNR, CDR2 FQNEAQ, per germline (reference sequence). Trimming cost V 2 bases and J 3 bases, with 9 bases left between them. The PCR contained 60 Vbeta and 13 Jbeta primers. The method was immunoSEQ multiplex PCR; TCRdb's version includes in-frame clones alone and lacks a portion of them. The table lists around 200,000 clones, over 80% of them singletons. This chain links TRBV7-9 with TRBJ2-3; no firm D call. The sequencing input was PBMCs. The clonotype comes from a man in his forties in good health and CMV-seropositive. CDR3 nucleotides: TGTGCCAGCAGCTTAAGTCAGGCTACAGATACGCAGTATTTT. Translated: CASSLSQATDTQYF.